The next 29 T cell receptor beta chains were all read from a single sample in a study of OX40 agonist ivuxolimab in advanced cancers. This table comes from immunoSEQ multiplex PCR, and its TCRdb copy is limited to in-frame clones, with some not included. The data show around 40,000 clones, 86% seen once. The source material was CD4+ or CD8+ T cells sorted from blood, sampled in a trial of the OX40 agonist ivuxolimab. Receptor source: an adult with an advanced solid tumor such as melanoma, head and neck, liver or kidney cancer.

This clone has a handful of counts. The chain uses TRBV27 and TRBJ1-1; D ambiguous. CDR1 is MNHEY and CDR2 is SMNVEV in the germline V gene (reference sequence). This CDR3 contains 13 residues. Trimming removed 5 bases at V and 4 bases at J, with 11 bases between. CDR3 nucleotides: TGTGCCAGCAGTCCCCTCGGGGTCACTGAAGCTTTCTTT. Protein product: CASSPLGVTEAFF.

V is TRBV18 and J is TRBJ2-1; D is perhaps TRBD1 (6 bases). The CDR3 has 14 amino acids. Germline V gene lookup returns CDR1 KGHSH and CDR2 LQKENI. The germline V and J ends were trimmed by 6 bases and 4 bases, with 13 bases remaining between them. The CDR3 here is CASSGTTVYNEQFF. CDR3 nucleotides: TGTGCCAGCTCGGGGACAACGGTTTACAATGAGCAGTTCTTC.

The V call is TRBV6-1, the J call TRBJ1-2; tentative D call: TRBD1 (5 bases). CDR3 length: 16 amino acids. From germline, CDR1 is MNHNS and CDR2 SASEGT. The V end lost 0 bases, the J end lost 5 bases, and 16 bases lay between the germline ends. The CDR3 DNA follows: TGTGCCAGCAGTGAAGCTTTCGGACAAATCACTTATGGCTACACCTTC. Amino acids: CASSEAFGQITYGYTF.

The rearrangement joins TRBV18 to TRBJ2-7; TRBD1 matches at 10 bases. This CDR3 has 16 residues. Germline assignment: CDR1 KGHSH and CDR2 LQKENI. The V gene end was trimmed by 5 bases and the J gene end by 6 bases; junction bases not matched to a gene: 13. The CDR3 here is CASSRTGTGVLSEQYF. CDR3 nucleotides: TGTGCCAGCTCAAGAACCGGGACAGGGGTTCTCTCCGAGCAGTACTTC.

The chain carries TRBV29-1 and TRBJ1-1; no definite D call. V was clipped by 8 bases and J by 0 bases, with 10 bases between them. CDR1 SQVTM and CDR2 ANQGSEA come from the germline V gene. CDR3 length equals 12 residues. The CDR3 reads CSSRRVNTEAFF. The CDR3, as DNA: TGCAGCTCAAGGAGGGTGAACACTGAAGCTTTCTTT.

The V and J genes are TRBV7-2 and TRBJ1-5; D not certain. Germline CDR1 and CDR2: SGHTA and FQGNSA. The CDR3 sequence is 15 residues long. Trimming shortened V by 5 bases and J by 0 bases, and 11 bases separated the two germline ends. The CDR3 DNA is TGTGCCAGCAGCAGAGCAGGTTATAGCAATCAGCCCCAGCATTTT. Encoded protein: CASSRAGYSNQPQHF.

A remark on this clone: At one of its ends the junction is not consistent with the germline gene, which may arise from a read error. V is TRBV7-7 and J is TRBJ1-4, with D maybe TRBD1 (5 bases). Germline V gene data show CDR1 as SSHAT and CDR2 as FNYEAQ (reference sequence). The CDR3 length is 16 residues. CDR3 sequence: CASSRGGPRTNEKLFF. The DNA of the CDR3 is TGTGCTAGCAGCCGGGGCGGGCCCCGGACTAATGAAAAACTGTTTTTT.

This chain uses TRBV30 with TRBJ2-7; D is unclear. In germline, CDR1 is GTSNPN, CDR2 SVGIG (reference sequence). The CDR3 totals 13 residues. V was trimmed by 1 base and J by 2 bases, leaving 9 bases between them. The CDR3 DNA reads as TGTGCCTGGAGTGCCGGACGGGCCTACGAGCAGTACTTC. Its protein product is CAWSAGRAYEQYF.

Comment on this clone: A read error may explain this, as a much larger clone is one base away. The chain uses TRBV9 and TRBJ2-2; no definite D call. V was trimmed by 0 bases and J by 9 bases, leaving 9 bases between them. Per the germline V gene, CDR1 is SGDLS and CDR2 is YYNGEE. CDR3 length: 13 residues. The CDR3 is CASSVVATRELFF. The CDR3 nucleotides read TGTGCCAGCAGCGTAGTGGCTACCAGGGAGCTGTTTTTT.

The chain recombines TRBV7-9 with TRBJ2-5, with a possible D match to TRBD2 (7 bases). Germline CDR1 and CDR2: SEHNR and FQNEAQ (reference sequence). There are 15 residues in the CDR3. The V end lost 4 bases, the J end lost 5 bases, and 17 bases lay between the germline ends. CDR3 region: CASSSSTGGQETQYF. CDR3 in DNA: TGTGCCAGCAGCTCTTCGACCGGGGGGCAGGAGACCCAGTACTTC.

The CDR3 reads CASSAGQEATEAFF. As DNA, the CDR3 is TGTGCCAGCAGCGCGGGACAGGAGGCCACTGAAGCTTTCTTT. The chain links TRBV2 to TRBJ1-1; 8 nucleotides match TRBD1. The V gene's germline CDR1 is SNHLY and CDR2 FYNNEI. The CDR3 is made up of 14 amino acids. The V segment lost 6 bases and the J segment 4 bases; nucleotides outside the gene matches: 7.

This clone is a singleton in its sample. The gene calls are TRBV2 and TRBJ1-2; the D is unclear. Germline V gives CDR1 SNHLY, CDR2 FYNNEI. V was trimmed by 6 bases and J by 4 bases, leaving 3 bases between them. The CDR3 spans 10 residues. CDR3 sequence (DNA): TGTGCCAGCAGAACCTATGGCTACACCTTC. This translates into CASRTYGYTF.

On this clone: Other nucleotide sequences in the sample specify the same CDR3. CDR3 nucleotide sequence: TGTGCCAGCAGCAGTAGTTGGACAGGGGGCACTGAAGCTTTCTTT. It yields the protein CASSSSWTGGTEAFF. The chain has TRBV7-9 and TRBJ1-1; the match to TRBD1 covers 10 bases. Germline CDR1 reads SEHNR; CDR2 reads FQNEAQ (reference sequence). J lost 4 bases, V lost 5 bases, and 7 bases had no gene match. This CDR3 region has 15 residues.

The genes are TRBV2 and TRBJ2-7; D uncertain. CDR1 and CDR2 from the germline V gene are SNHLY and FYNNEI. The CDR3 spans 14 residues. V dropped 5 bases and J dropped 2 bases, with 13 bases sitting between them. CDR3 in DNA: TGTGCCAGCAGTTTGTCTAGTATCGCCTACGAGCAGTACTTC. Translation gives CASSLSSIAYEQYF.

The chain joins TRBV7-9 to TRBJ1-2, with D possibly TRBD1 on 5 matching bases. Germline values: CDR1 SEHNR, CDR2 FQNEAQ (reference sequence). The CDR3 consists of 14 residues. Trimming stripped 1 base from V and 8 bases from J, with 14 bases between. In nucleotides, the CDR3 is TGTGCCAGCAGCTTAGGAGGGGTGGAGCGAGGCTACACCTTC. The encoded protein is CASSLGGVERGYTF.

The chain has TRBV19 and TRBJ1-3; the D is unclear. Germline values: CDR1 LNHDA, CDR2 SQIVND (reference sequence). V was cut by 3 bases and J by 1 base, with 7 bases left in between. The CDR3 runs 14 residues. The CDR3 DNA reads as TGTGCCAGTAGTATGCTCACTTCTGGAAACACCATATATTTT. Translation gives CASSMLTSGNTIYF.

The chain carries TRBV9 and TRBJ1-6; tentatively, D is TRBD1 (5 bases). V gave up 3 bases and J gave up 8 bases, with 12 bases separating them. The CDR3 consists of 14 residues. Germline V CDR1 and CDR2: SGDLS, YYNGEE. DNA for the CDR3: TGTGCCAGCAGCGACCGACGGGGCGATTCACCCCTCCACTTT. It yields the protein CASSDRRGDSPLHF.

The rearrangement uses TRBV5-5 and TRBJ2-3, with TRBD1 identical over 9 bases. J was trimmed by 6 bases and V by 0 bases; bases with no gene match: 17. The germline gives CDR1 SGHKS, CDR2 YYEKEE (reference sequence). There are 19 residues in the CDR3. In nucleotides, the CDR3 is TGTGCCAGCAGCTTGGAGACTGGGACAGGGATGGGTTTTATTGATACGCAGTATTTT. Translated: CASSLETGTGMGFIDTQYF.

The V call is TRBV7-2, the J call TRBJ2-7; TRBD2 is a possible D gene (5 bases). This CDR3 has 14 amino acids. Germline V lookup: CDR1 SGHTA, CDR2 FQGNSA. V gave up 1 base and J gave up 4 bases, with 11 bases separating them. The CDR3 bases are TGTGCCAGCAGCTTAGAAAGCGGTAATTACGAGCAGTACTTC. Translating it yields CASSLESGNYEQYF. Full variable domain (rest looked up from reference TRBV7-2 and TRBJ2-7): GAGVSQSPSNKVTEKGKDVELRCDPISGHTALYWYRQSLGQGLEFLIYFQGNSAPDKSGLPSDRFSAERTGGSVSTLTIQRTQQEDSAVYLCASSLESGNYEQYFGPGTRLTVT.

This chain joins TRBV6-5 and TRBJ2-2; TRBD2 is a possible D gene (6 bases). Germline V lookup: CDR1 MNHEY, CDR2 SVGAGI. V was clipped by 5 bases and J by 4 bases, with 14 bases between them. The CDR3 spans 15 residues. The CDR3 loop reads CASSPWRGGTGELFF. Written as DNA, the CDR3 is TGTGCCAGCAGTCCTTGGAGGGGCGGCACCGGGGAGCTGTTTTTT.

The CDR3 loop is CASSEASGSSYNEQFF. DNA for the CDR3: TGTGCCAGCAGTGAAGCTAGCGGTAGCTCCTACAATGAGCAGTTCTTC. The V and J genes are TRBV6-1 and TRBJ2-1; D may be TRBD2 (6 bases). Germline loops: CDR1 MNHNS, CDR2 SASEGT. V shed 0 bases and J shed 0 bases, with 9 bases lying between them. The CDR3 is 16 residues long.

The chain joins TRBV4-3 to TRBJ2-5; no reliable D call. Germline CDR1 is LGHNA and CDR2 is YSLEER. Trimming took off 4 bases at V and 3 bases at J, with 15 bases between the two ends. This CDR3 is 15 amino acids long. CDR3 in DNA: TGCGCCAGCAGCCGAGGCAGACGAGACAAAGAGACCCAGTACTTC. It specifies CASSRGRRDKETQYF.

The chain is built from TRBV5-1 and TRBJ1-6, with D perhaps matching TRBD1 (5 bases). CDR3 length equals 15 residues. Trimming removed 4 bases from V and 6 bases from J, with 14 bases in between. Germline V gene lookup returns CDR1 SGHRS and CDR2 YFSETQ. CDR3 amino acids: CASSGGRASNSPLHF. DNA for the CDR3: TGCGCCAGCAGCGGCGGCAGGGCCTCTAATTCACCCCTCCACTTT. Looking up the rest from reference TRBV5-1 and TRBJ1-6 gives the full variable domain: KAGVTQTPRYLIKTRGQQVTLSCSPISGHRSVSWYQQTPGQGLQFLFEYFSETQRNKGNFPGRFSGRQFSNSRSEMNVSTLELGDSALYLCASSGGRASNSPLHFGNGTRLTVT.

This chain links TRBV9 with TRBJ2-5; D is possibly TRBD2 (7 bases). This CDR3 is built from 14 residues. From germline, CDR1 is SGDLS and CDR2 YYNGEE. Trimming took 2 bases from V and 5 from J, leaving 13 bases between them. For the CDR3, the DNA is TGTGCCAGCAGCGTTGGGGGGGCTGTGGAGACCCAGTACTTC. Residues: CASSVGGAVETQYF.

This sequence joins TRBV5-1 and TRBJ1-2; TRBD1 matches 12 bases. The CDR3 covers 19 residues. Germline V gives CDR1 SGHRS, CDR2 YFSETQ. J gave up 0 bases and V 4 bases, and 13 bases lay outside the gene matches. CDR3 amino acids: CASSLYTGTGGKPNYGYTF. The DNA of the CDR3 is TGCGCCAGCAGCCTGTATACCGGGACAGGGGGCAAACCTAACTATGGCTACACCTTC.

This clone turned up a few times. This chain links TRBV4-3 with TRBJ2-1, with D possibly TRBD2 on 6 matching bases. This CDR3 has 16 residues. V was shortened by 4 bases and J by 7 bases, with 20 bases between the two germline ends. Germline-derived CDR1 and CDR2 are LGHNA and YSLEER. This CDR3 reads CASSPFGGALGNEQFF. The CDR3 DNA sequence: TGCGCCAGCAGCCCGTTCGGAGGGGCGCTTGGTAATGAGCAGTTCTTC.

This chain connects TRBV4-1 to TRBJ2-2, with D unresolved. V shed 3 bases and J shed 4 bases, with 9 bases lying between them. The CDR3 runs to 14 residues. The germline V gene has CDR1 MGHRA and CDR2 YSYEKL. The CDR3 loop is CASSHPTGTGELFF. CDR3 nucleotides: TGCGCCAGCAGCCACCCAACGGGCACCGGGGAGCTGTTTTTT.

This chain links TRBV2 with TRBJ1-5; TRBD1 agrees at 7 bases. Germline CDR1 is SNHLY and CDR2 is FYNNEI. The CDR3 sequence is 14 residues long. Losses at the gene ends were 6 bases for V and 4 bases for J; bases not matched to a gene: 6. CDR3 in amino acids: CASSKGTVNQPQHF. CDR3 nucleotide sequence: TGTGCCAGCAGCAAAGGGACAGTTAATCAGCCCCAGCATTTT.

This clone occurred a few times. V is TRBV9 and J is TRBJ1-2; D is unresolved. Trimming removed 0 bases at V and 3 bases at J, with 6 bases between. The germline CDR1 and CDR2 sequences are SGDLS and YYNGEE. This CDR3 has 13 residues. The CDR3 sequence: CASSVVLDYGYTF. In DNA form, the CDR3 reads TGTGCCAGCAGCGTAGTTCTGGACTATGGCTACACCTTC. Looking up the rest from reference TRBV9 and TRBJ1-2 gives the full variable domain: DSGVTQTPKHLITATGQRVTLRCSPRSGDLSVYWYQQSLDQGLQFLIQYYNGEERAKGNILERFSAQQFPDLHSELNLSSLELGDSALYFCASSVVLDYGYTFGSGTRLTVV.